Each of the 8 T cell receptor beta chains below was sequenced from the same sample in a study of T cell repertoires in cytomegalovirus infection. These receptors have no known antigen. TCRdb recomputed calls from the reads with MiXCR, one row per CDR3 protein. The profile shows a few hundred thousand distinct CDR3 sequences, 33% of them singletons. Sample: cultured PBMCs, taken from culture after CMV antigen stimulation. The receptor set was obtained from a human donor in good health (CMV status not recorded). Some clones in this sample may be carry-over from other donors' samples.

J is TRBJ2-7 and V is TRBV5-1, with 10 bases fitting TRBD1. The ends lost 0 bases at V and 0 bases at J; junction bases unmatched: 6. CDR1 and CDR2 from the germline V gene are SGHRS and YFSETQ. The CDR3 totals 17 residues. CDR3 protein: CASSLGQGAESSYEQYF. The CDR3 DNA is TGCGCCAGCAGCTTGGGACAGGGGGCCGAGAGCTCCTACGAGCAGTACTTC.

This clonotype was detected once. The chain recombines TRBV27 with TRBJ1-1, with a possible D match to TRBD1 (6 bases). Trimming left V 7 bases short and J 1 base short, with 7 bases between. CDR3 length equals 12 residues. Germline CDR1 MNHEY, CDR2 SMNVEV (reference sequence). CDR3 residues: CASMGQNTEAFF. The CDR3 DNA sequence: TGTGCCAGCATGGGACAGAACACTGAAGCTTTCTTT.

The sample holds a few counts of this clonotype. The rearrangement uses TRBV12-3 or TRBV12-4 and TRBJ1-5; D ambiguous. The CDR3 extends over 14 amino acids. Trimming cost V 2 bases and J 6 bases, with 11 bases left between them. CDR3 nucleotides: TGTGCCAGCAGTTTACAAGGGATTGGTCAGCCCCAGCATTTT. This encodes CASSLQGIGQPQHF.

This clonotype was found once. This may be a read error: a much more frequent sequence differs by one nucleotide. This chain joins TRBV15 and TRBJ2-7, with 7 bases fitting TRBD1. The CDR3 has 13 residues. CDR1 and CDR2 from the germline V gene are LNHNV and YYDKDF (reference sequence). This CDR3 reads CSTSMDRSRGQYF. DNA for the CDR3: TGTTCCACCAGCATGGACAGGTCTCGTGGGCAGTACTTC.

This clonotype occurred a few times. V gene TRBV7-2 combines with J gene TRBJ2-3; no reliable D call. CDR1 is SGHTA and CDR2 is FQGNSA in the germline V gene. This CDR3 is 15 amino acids long. The V gene lost 3 bases and the J gene lost 1 base, with 11 bases spanning the gap. In DNA form, the CDR3 reads TGTGCCAGCAGCTTGGGTCAGAGAGGCACAGATACGCAGTATTTT. Its translation is CASSLGQRGTDTQYF.

This chain links TRBV10-3 with TRBJ2-7; TRBD1 aligns across 11 bases. The CDR3 is 14 residues long. Germline V gene lookup returns CDR1 ENHRY and CDR2 SYGVKD. V shed 6 bases and J 2 bases; nucleotides not matched to a gene: 3. CDR3 in DNA: TGTGCCATCAGGGGACAGGGGGGCACCTACGAGCAGTACTTC. It translates to CAIRGQGGTYEQYF.

The chain has TRBV4-1 and TRBJ1-2, with 8 bases aligning to TRBD1. Germline V gene data show CDR1 as MGHRA and CDR2 as YSYEKL. This CDR3 is built from 16 residues. V gave up 2 bases and J gave up 3 bases; unmatched junction bases: 8. The CDR3 protein is CASSQTDRGKDYGYTF. The CDR3 DNA reads as TGCGCCAGCAGCCAAACCGACAGGGGTAAAGACTATGGCTACACCTTC.

The rearrangement uses TRBV7-2 and TRBJ2-1; 7 bases align to TRBD2. CDR3 length: 15 residues. Germline-derived CDR1 and CDR2 are SGHTA and FQGNSA. Trimming took 1 base from V and 9 from J; bases not matched to a gene: 9. The CDR3 is CASSLVAGVLIEQFF. In DNA form, the CDR3 reads TGTGCCAGCAGCTTAGTTGCGGGAGTCCTCATTGAGCAGTTCTTC.